Below, 25 T cell receptor beta chains from the same sample are listed, as sequenced in a study of CD8+ T cells in alopecia areata. After isolation, RNA underwent reverse transcription to generate cDNA as the sequencing template. Clones were sequenced by immunoSEQ multiplex PCR, and TCRdb holds only the in-frame ones, with some missing. The sample lists about 82,000 clones; just over 50% were seen once. The sample consisted of NKG2D-high CD8+ T cells sorted from blood. Receptors originate from a human donor with alopecia areata.

This clone was found a few times. The chain links TRBV29-1 to TRBJ2-1; 8 bases are shared with TRBD1. J gave up 3 bases and V 6 bases, and 7 bases lay outside the gene matches. Germline assignment: CDR1 SQVTM and CDR2 ANQGSEA. CDR3 size: 14 residues. CDR3 DNA: TGCAGCGTGACCGGACAGGGACGCTACAATGAGCAGTTCTTC. Protein: CSVTGQGRYNEQFF.

This chain joins TRBV15 and TRBJ2-3; 9 positions match TRBD1. The CDR3 is made up of 17 amino acids. V was pared by 3 bases and J by 1 base, with 8 bases of the junction left unmatched. Germline loops: CDR1 LNHNV, CDR2 YYDKDF (reference sequence). CDR3 region: CATSRETGGVGTDTQYF. The CDR3 DNA follows: TGTGCCACCAGCAGGGAAACAGGGGGCGTGGGCACAGATACGCAGTATTTT.

V is TRBV29-1 and J is TRBJ1-2; 7 bases map to TRBD1. V lost 8 bases and J lost 4; bases outside the gene matches: 13. Germline CDR1 reads SQVTM; CDR2 reads ANQGSEA. The CDR3 spans 14 residues. In DNA form, the CDR3 reads TGCAGCCAAGCAGGGGGTACCCATGTCTATGGCTACACCTTC. It translates to CSQAGGTHVYGYTF.

This clone was picked up one time. This chain uses TRBV30 with TRBJ1-4; 7 bases are shared with TRBD1. This CDR3 comprises 16 residues. Looked up from germline, CDR1 is GTSNPN and CDR2 is SVGIG (reference sequence). Germline trimming cut 2 bases from V and 2 bases from J; bases unmatched to any gene: 8. DNA for the CDR3: TGTGCCTGGAGTCCCCAGCAGGGGGGGACTAATGAAAAACTGTTTTTT. This translates into CAWSPQQGGTNEKLFF. Drawing the rest from reference TRBV30 and TRBJ1-4, the complete variable domain is SQTIHQWPATLVQPVGSPLSLECTVEGTSNPNLYWYRQAAGRGLQLLFYSVGIGQISSEVPQNLSASRPQDRQFILSSKKLLLSDSGFYLCAWSPQQGGTNEKLFFGSGTQLSVL.

This clone was counted between two and nine times. This chain links TRBV7-9 with TRBJ1-4, with unresolved D. The germline CDR1 and CDR2 sequences are SEHNR and FQNEAQ (reference sequence). The CDR3 runs 14 residues. Deletions cut 7 bases from V and 5 bases from J, with 14 bases between. The DNA of the CDR3 is TGTGCCAGCACCCTCCCGGCGCGGAATGAAAAACTGTTTTTT. It encodes CASTLPARNEKLFF.

The V and J genes are TRBV7-9 and TRBJ2-4; no definite D call. Germline values: CDR1 SEHNR, CDR2 FQNEAQ (reference sequence). V was cut by 4 bases and J by 0 bases, with 7 bases left in between. The CDR3 runs 14 residues. In nucleotides, the CDR3 is TGTGCCAGCAGCTATCCGGGAGCCAAAAACATTCAGTACTTC. Amino acids: CASSYPGAKNIQYF.

This clone was recorded a few times. The chain employs TRBV9 and TRBJ2-5, with D maybe TRBD2 (6 bases). Germline V CDR1 and CDR2: SGDLS, YYNGEE. V dropped 3 bases and J dropped 1 base, with 10 bases sitting between them. The CDR3 has 14 amino acids. CDR3 DNA sequence: TGTGCCAGCAGCGGTAGCGGATCCCAAGAGACCCAGTACTTC. Translating gives CASSGSGSQETQYF.

The CDR3 loop is CASSLTSPLNEQFF. The CDR3 region has the DNA TGTGCCAGCAGTTTGACATCCCCGCTCAATGAGCAGTTCTTC. The chain combines TRBV27 with TRBJ2-1; D not certain. Germline V gene sequence: CDR1 MNHEY, CDR2 SMNVEV (reference sequence). The CDR3 spans 14 residues. Trimming cost V 3 bases and J 6 bases, with 12 bases left between them.

The chain uses TRBV7-9 and TRBJ2-7; 8 positions agree with TRBD1. CDR3 size: 16 residues. Per the germline V gene, CDR1 is SEHNR and CDR2 is FQNEAQ (reference sequence). After removal of 4 bases from V and 2 bases from J, the junction contained 10 bases not matched to a gene. CDR3 nucleotide sequence: TGTGCCAGCAGCTGGAACGGACAGGGATCGACCTACGAGCAGTACTTC. This codes for CASSWNGQGSTYEQYF.

This clone was seen a few times. The chain has TRBV29-1 and TRBJ2-1; no clear D. V gave up 5 bases and J gave up 7 bases, with 12 bases separating them. The germline gives CDR1 SQVTM, CDR2 ANQGSEA. This CDR3 has 12 residues. In DNA form, the CDR3 reads TGCAGCGTTCCTGACGTTATGAATGAGCAGTTCTTC. Protein: CSVPDVMNEQFF.

The chain has TRBV15 and TRBJ2-5; 10 nucleotides agree with TRBD1. Germline CDR1 and CDR2: LNHNV and YYDKDF (reference sequence). After removal of 2 bases from V and 0 bases from J, the junction contained 9 bases not matched to a gene. CDR3 length: 18 amino acids. The CDR3 nucleotides are TGTGCCACCAGCAGACCCGGGACAGGGGACTCGTACCAAGAGACCCAGTACTTC. It encodes CATSRPGTGDSYQETQYF.

This clone was counted a few times. The J gene is TRBJ2-7, the V gene TRBV7-8; the D gene is possibly TRBD1 (6 bases). The CDR3 runs to 15 residues. Germline loops: CDR1 SGHVS, CDR2 FQNEAQ. V shed 4 bases and J shed 4 bases, with 17 bases lying between them. The CDR3 region has the DNA TGTGCCAGCAGCTCTTTCGACAGGTCCGCGTACGAGCAGTACTTC. As protein: CASSSFDRSAYEQYF.

This clone was observed a few times. The chain uses TRBV29-1 and TRBJ2-1; 7 bases agree with TRBD2. Germline V gene lookup returns CDR1 SQVTM and CDR2 ANQGSEA. The CDR3 extends over 16 amino acids. Trimming removed 3 bases from V and 2 bases from J; junction bases left unmatched: 10. This CDR3 reads CSVEGLAGAAYNEQFF. For the CDR3, the DNA is TGCAGCGTTGAGGGGTTAGCGGGCGCCGCCTACAATGAGCAGTTCTTC.

The gene calls are TRBV29-1 and TRBJ1-1, with TRBD1 matching over 8 bases. The length of the CDR3 is 15 residues. Trimming at V came to 2 bases and at J to 5 bases, leaving 10 bases not matched to a gene. The germline gives CDR1 SQVTM, CDR2 ANQGSEA. The CDR3, as DNA: TGCAGCGTTGAACAAACGACAGGGGAAGATACTGAAGCTTTCTTT. It yields the protein CSVEQTTGEDTEAFF.

J is TRBJ2-1 and V is TRBV13, with D maybe TRBD2 (5 bases). This CDR3 region has 15 residues. Trimming took off 3 bases at V and 0 bases at J, with 9 bases between the two ends. Germline V gene data show CDR1 as PRHDT and CDR2 as FYEKMQ (reference sequence). CDR3 region: CASSFQADSYNEQFF. CDR3 coding DNA: TGTGCCAGCAGCTTTCAAGCGGACTCCTACAATGAGCAGTTCTTC.

The chain couples TRBV11-2 to TRBJ2-5, with D perhaps TRBD1 (8 bases). Germline values: CDR1 SGHAT, CDR2 FQNNGV. V dropped 6 bases and J dropped 9 bases, with 17 bases sitting between them. The CDR3 has 13 residues. The CDR3 here is CASSLTGGEAQYF. In nucleotides, the CDR3 is TGTGCCAGCAGTCTAACAGGGGGGGAGGCCCAGTACTTC. Based on the CDR3 plus reference TRBV11-2 and TRBJ2-5, the full variable domain is EAGVAQSPRYKIIEKRQSVAFWCNPISGHATLYWYQQILGQGPKLLIQFQNNGVVDDSQLPKDRFSAERLKGVDSTLKIQPAKLEDSAVYLCASSLTGGEAQYFGPGTRLLVL.

As DNA, the CDR3 is TGCGCCAGCAGCGCTAGCGGGAGCGCCAGCTCCTACAATGAGCAGTTCTTC. Translated: CASSASGSASSYNEQFF. The chain links TRBV5-1 to TRBJ2-1; TRBD2 agrees at 10 bases. V trimming: 4 bases; J trimming: 0 bases; junction bases outside the gene matches: 7. Germline CDR1 and CDR2: SGHRS and YFSETQ. The CDR3 runs to 17 residues.

The V call is TRBV7-9, the J call TRBJ2-5; the D call may be TRBD1 or TRBD2 (5 bases each). Germline loops: CDR1 SEHNR, CDR2 FQNEAQ (reference sequence). This CDR3 contains 16 residues. Trimming removed 3 bases at V and 4 bases at J, with 18 bases between. The CDR3 DNA reads TGTGCCAGCAGCTTCCACCCCCGGCCGGGGACAGAGACCCAGTACTTC. Amino acid sequence: CASSFHPRPGTETQYF.

The CDR3 loop is CASSLVDEQYF. The CDR3 DNA follows: TGTGCCAGCAGCTTAGTCGACGAGCAGTACTTC. The rearrangement uses TRBV11-2 and TRBJ2-7; D gene ambiguous. Between the trimmed V and J ends, which lost 1 base and 5 bases, there was a span of 3 bases. CDR3 length equals 11 residues. The germline V gene has CDR1 SGHAT and CDR2 FQNNGV.

The DNA of the CDR3 is TGTGCCTGGAGTTATGGGGCAGGGGCCTACGAGCAGTACTTC. It codes for CAWSYGAGAYEQYF. J is TRBJ2-7 and V is TRBV30, with D perhaps TRBD1 (6 bases). The V end lost 2 bases, the J end lost 2 bases, and 13 bases lay between the germline ends. CDR1 is GTSNPN, CDR2 SVGIG, per germline (reference sequence). CDR3 length: 14 residues.

The V gene is TRBV28, the J gene TRBJ1-5; D gene uncertain. Germline V gives CDR1 MDHEN, CDR2 SYDVKM. The CDR3 sequence is 14 residues long. The ends were cut back, 7 bases at V and 7 bases at J, with 17 bases in the middle. The CDR3 DNA sequence: TGTGCCAGCAACGCAAGAACAGAGAGGCAGCCCCAGCATTTT. This translates into CASNARTERQPQHF.

This clone was seen more than once but under ten times. The chain links TRBV29-1 to TRBJ2-5; no reliable D call. The V end was cut by 2 bases, the J end by 8 bases, with 12 bases between. Germline-derived CDR1 and CDR2 are SQVTM and ANQGSEA. This CDR3 region has 12 residues. The CDR3 loop reads CSVEIVTGTQYF. The DNA for the CDR3 is TGCAGCGTTGAAATAGTGACCGGAACCCAGTACTTC.

This clone was counted between two and nine times. The rearrangement links TRBV28 to TRBJ1-1; D possibly corresponds to TRBD1 (6 bases). Germline lookup yields CDR1 MDHEN and CDR2 SYDVKM. Trimming left V 6 bases short and J 0 bases short, with 11 bases between. The CDR3 has 14 amino acids. The CDR3 loop reads CASSGGLMNTEAFF. The CDR3 region has the DNA TGTGCCAGCAGCGGGGGCCTCATGAACACTGAAGCTTTCTTT.

V gene TRBV29-1 combines with J gene TRBJ2-7; D possibly corresponds to TRBD1 (6 bases). CDR3 length equals 13 residues. Trimming took 6 bases from V and 0 from J, leaving 12 bases between them. Per the germline V gene, CDR1 is SQVTM and CDR2 is ANQGSEA. The CDR3 sequence: CSVTGHSSYEQYF. The DNA of the CDR3 is TGCAGCGTGACGGGACATAGCTCCTACGAGCAGTACTTC.

The chain combines TRBV13 with TRBJ1-2; D is possibly TRBD1 (5 bases). CDR1 and CDR2 (germline): PRHDT, FYEKMQ (reference sequence). V dropped 5 bases and J dropped 3 bases, with 16 bases sitting between them. The CDR3 totals 15 residues. The CDR3 reads CASSGGIGHDYGYTF. The CDR3 DNA reads TGTGCCAGCAGCGGGGGGATAGGACATGACTATGGCTACACCTTC.